This T cell receptor (beta chain) is from a study of CD8 T cells in ankylosing spondylitis. TCRdb re-called the 5' RACE reads with MiXCR, one entry per CDR3 protein. The repertoire includes approximately 39,000 distinct CDR3 sequences, around an eighth of them detected once, and 32% sits in the top ten. This clonotype showed up just a few times. Its specificity is not known. Findings and limits, study-wide: Previously reported in reactive arthritis synovial fluid and blood were some of the motif variants.

Trimming took 0 bases from V and 0 from J, leaving 9 bases between them. Germline V gene data show CDR1 as ENHRY and CDR2 as SYGVKD. CDR3 length: 16 residues. This sequence was found in a male donor with ankylosing spondylitis. The genes are TRBV10-3 and TRBJ2-1; possible D gene TRBD2, 6 bases. The sequenced sample was synovial fluid, either unsorted or a sorted T cell fraction (not recorded which). In DNA form, the CDR3 reads TGTGCCATCAGTGAGTCCCAAGCGGGCTCCTACAATGAGCAGTTCTTC. This sequence encodes CAISESQAGSYNEQFF.